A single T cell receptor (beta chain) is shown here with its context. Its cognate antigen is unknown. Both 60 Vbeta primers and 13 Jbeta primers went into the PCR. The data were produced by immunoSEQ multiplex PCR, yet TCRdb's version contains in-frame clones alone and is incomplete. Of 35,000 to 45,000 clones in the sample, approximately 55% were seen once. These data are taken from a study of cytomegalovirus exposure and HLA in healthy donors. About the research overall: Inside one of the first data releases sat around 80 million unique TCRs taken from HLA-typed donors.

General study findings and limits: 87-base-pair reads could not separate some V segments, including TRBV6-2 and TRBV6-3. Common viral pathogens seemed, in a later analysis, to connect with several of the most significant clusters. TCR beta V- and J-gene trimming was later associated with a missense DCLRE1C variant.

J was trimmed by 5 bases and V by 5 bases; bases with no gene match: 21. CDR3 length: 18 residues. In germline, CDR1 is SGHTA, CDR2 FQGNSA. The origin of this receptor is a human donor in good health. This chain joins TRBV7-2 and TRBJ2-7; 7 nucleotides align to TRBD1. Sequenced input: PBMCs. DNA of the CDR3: TGTGCCAGCAGCCTTCGAGTCGGTAGTTGGGGACAGACCAACGAGCAGTACTTC. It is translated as CASSLRVGSWGQTNEQYF.